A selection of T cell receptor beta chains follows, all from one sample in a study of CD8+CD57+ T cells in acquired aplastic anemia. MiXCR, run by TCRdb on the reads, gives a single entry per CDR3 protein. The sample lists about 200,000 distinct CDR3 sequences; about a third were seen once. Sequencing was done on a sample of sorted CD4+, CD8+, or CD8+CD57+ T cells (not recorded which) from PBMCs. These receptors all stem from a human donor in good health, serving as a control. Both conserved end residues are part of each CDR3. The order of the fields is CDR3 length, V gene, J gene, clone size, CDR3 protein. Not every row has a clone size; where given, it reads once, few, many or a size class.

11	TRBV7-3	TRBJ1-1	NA	CASRVWTEAFF
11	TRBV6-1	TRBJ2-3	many	CASALLGAQYF
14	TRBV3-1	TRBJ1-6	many	CASSQGTHSADRHF
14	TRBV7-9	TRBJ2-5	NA	CASSIQGAGETQYF
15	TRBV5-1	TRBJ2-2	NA	CAGSLGLAEVGELFF
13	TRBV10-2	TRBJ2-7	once	CASSGLVSGNRTF
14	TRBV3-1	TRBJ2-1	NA	CASSHGTEEDEQFF
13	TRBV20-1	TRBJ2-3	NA	CSAGAGGPDTQYF
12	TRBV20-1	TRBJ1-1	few	CSARTGDTEAFF
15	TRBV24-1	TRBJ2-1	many	CATSDLGQGVNEQFF
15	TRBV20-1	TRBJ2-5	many	CSASIPAGAQETQYF
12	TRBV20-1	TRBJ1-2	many	CSAGQGQGGYTF
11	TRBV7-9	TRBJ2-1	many	CASSLFNEQFF
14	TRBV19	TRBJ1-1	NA	CASSRDRKNTEAFF
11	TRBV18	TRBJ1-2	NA	CASSPGTGQIF
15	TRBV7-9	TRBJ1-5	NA	CASSSTDRAGQPQHF
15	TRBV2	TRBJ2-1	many	CASSPDRVNNNEQFF
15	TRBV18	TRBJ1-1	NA	CASPPDGLYNTEAFF
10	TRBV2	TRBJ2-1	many	CASSEGPNFF
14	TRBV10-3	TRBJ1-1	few	CASSTDRGDTEAFF
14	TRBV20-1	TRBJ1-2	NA	CSARDNREGFGYTF
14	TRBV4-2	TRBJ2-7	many	CASSQAGETYEQYF
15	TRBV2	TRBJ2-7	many	CASSTGTGGPYEQYF
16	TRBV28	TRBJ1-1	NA	CASSSRGARFSSEAFF
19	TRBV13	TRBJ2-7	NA	CASSLERAAGGQGPYEQYF
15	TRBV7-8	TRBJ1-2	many	CASSWDRGLGYGYTF
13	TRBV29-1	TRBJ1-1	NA	CSVEEPRNTEAFF
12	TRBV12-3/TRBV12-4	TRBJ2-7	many	CASNFGQGRQYF
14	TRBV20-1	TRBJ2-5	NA	CSAPLDPRGGTQYF
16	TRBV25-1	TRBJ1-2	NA	CSSSDQRGEGVHGYTF
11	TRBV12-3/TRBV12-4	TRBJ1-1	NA	CASSSSGEAFF
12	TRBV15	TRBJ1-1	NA	CATSRESPEAFF
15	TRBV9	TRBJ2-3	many	CASSVSPGSTDTQYF
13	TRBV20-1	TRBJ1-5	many	CSANTENNQPQHF
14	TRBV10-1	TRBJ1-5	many	CASRGGGRVENQHF
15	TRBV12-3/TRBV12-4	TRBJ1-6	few	CASSQQTGTNSPLHF
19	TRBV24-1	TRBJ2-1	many	CATSDNSPQAGGQYNEQFF
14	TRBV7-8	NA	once	CASSETTVTDTQHF
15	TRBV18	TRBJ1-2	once	CASSPQGNPSYGYTF
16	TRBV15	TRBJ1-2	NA	CATSSGQGATSAGYTF
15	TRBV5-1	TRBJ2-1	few	CASSLVAGTYNEQFF
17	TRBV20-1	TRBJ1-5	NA	CSARDQIGAGGNQPQHF
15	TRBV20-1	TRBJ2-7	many	CSARATTRTNVEQYF